The entry below gives a single TCR beta chain sequence along with its context. This sample stems from a study of blood T cell repertoires in COVID-19. Study-wide background: The origin of the acute and convalescent COVID-19 samples was the United States, Italy and Spain. PBMCs, B-cell-depleted T cells, or T cells were the source of the cDNA or gDNA that made up the material.

Authors' methods: The assay estimated nucleated cells by amplifying reference gene primers. The table came from immunoSEQ multiplex PCR; TCRdb's copy has only in-frame clones and leaves some out. V and J calls and clone size are as listed in that table; D and trimming were resolved from the DNA. The sample comprises about 65,000 clones, 90% to 95% of which are singletons, and 2.9% rests with the top ten. The CDR3 consists of 14 residues. With 4 bases clipped from V and 9 bases from J, the junction kept 3 bases outside the gene matches. Germline CDR1 and CDR2: ENHRY and SYGVKD. The TCR was taken from a man between 65 and 85 years old with active COVID-19. Source material: peripheral blood. The chain links TRBV10-3 to TRBJ2-1; 13 positions match TRBD2. CDR3 coding DNA: TGTGCCATCAGTGGACTAGCGGGGGGTGGTGAGCAGTTCTTC. Its protein is CAISGLAGGGEQFF.